Listed below are T cell receptor beta chains from one sample, sequenced in a study of T and B cells in COVID-19 patients. From the multiplex PCR reads, TCRdb called clonotypes with MiXCR, one entry per CDR3 protein. Counted here are around 5,200 distinct CDR3 sequences, roughly 30% occurring once; the ten biggest clones make up about 5.5%. The sample was blood. These TCRs come from a human donor with active COVID-19. Each CDR3 is given with its conserved first and last residue. The D gene is left open where the match is weak. The listing skips clone size in some rows; elsewhere it reads once, few, many or a size class.

j_call clone_size v_call d_call cdr3_nt cdr3_aa
TRBJ2-7 few TRBV28 - TGTGCCAGCCGCCGATCGGGCGGCTACGAGCAGTACTTC CASRRSGGYEQYF
TRBJ2-7 medium-sized TRBV12-3/TRBV12-4 - TGTGCCACCATCCAGGGAGGGGGGGGGGAGCAGTACTTC CATIQGGGGEQYF
TRBJ1-2 few TRBV14 TRBD1 TGTGCCAGCAGCCAAGCAGGAGGGGGCCTGCCCACTGGCTACACCTTC CASSQAGGGLPTGYTF
TRBJ2-3 few TRBV20-1 - TGCAGCGGGACTAGCACAGATACGCAGTATTTT CSGTSTDTQYF
TRBJ1-3 medium-sized TRBV30 - TGTGCCTCAATACAGCTCTCTGGAAACACCATATATTTT CASIQLSGNTIYF
TRBJ2-5 medium-sized TRBV6-5 TRBD1 TGTGCCAGCAGCCTACATGGACAGGGGGCGCAAGGAGAGACCCAGTACTTC CASSLHGQGAQGETQYF
TRBJ2-1 few TRBV7-9 - TGTGCCAGCAGCTCCGGACCCGAGCACAATGAGCAGTTCTTC CASSSGPEHNEQFF
TRBJ1-5 - TRBV20-1 - TGCAGTGCTCGCGACACTTATAGCAATCAGCCCCAGCATTTT CSARDTYSNQPQHF
TRBJ1-4 - TRBV10-3 TRBD1 TGTGCCATCAGTGAGTCGGGGGACAGCAAAGAAAAACTGTTTTTT CAISESGDSKEKLFF
TRBJ1-2 medium-sized TRBV6-4 TRBD1 TGTGCCAGCAGTGCGACAGGGGTTGGCTACACCTTC CASSATGVGYTF
TRBJ1-2 few TRBV18 - TGTGCCAGCTCACCCGGACAGAGTGGCTACACCTTC CASSPGQSGYTF
TRBJ1-5 once TRBV6-5 - TGTGCCAGCAGTTACTATCGTAGCCAGGGGTGGACTAGCAATCAGCCCCAGCATTTT CASSYYRSQGWTSNQPQHF
TRBJ1-2 few TRBV6-4 TRBD1 TGTGCCAGCAGTGGCACAGGGGGCGCGGGAGGCTACACCTTC CASSGTGGAGGYTF
TRBJ1-5 few TRBV5-4 - TGTGCCAGCAGCTTTGGTACGAATAGGAATCAGCCCCAGCATTTT CASSFGTNRNQPQHF
TRBJ2-5 medium-sized TRBV5-6 TRBD2 TGTGCCAGCAGGGTAGCGGGAGGCCCACAAGAGACCCAGTACTTC CASRVAGGPQETQYF